One TCR beta chain is described in this entry. The table came from immunoSEQ multiplex PCR; TCRdb's copy has only in-frame clones and leaves some out. The repertoire has roughly 220,000 clones, about nine tenths of them found once; the top ten carry about 4%. Trimming cost V 5 bases and J 7 bases, with 14 bases left between them. From germline, CDR1 is SGHDN and CDR2 FVKESK. This CDR3 is built from 14 residues. The sample belongs to a study of blood T cell repertoires in COVID-19. The sequence was collected from a middle-aged woman with acute COVID-19. Source material: PBMCs or T cells enriched from blood (not recorded which). J is TRBJ2-2 and V is TRBV14; D might be TRBD2 (5 bases). CDR3 region: CASSKKAGNGELFF. The CDR3 DNA is TGTGCCAGCAGCAAAAAGGCCGGGAACGGGGAGCTGTTTTTT.